What follows is one T cell receptor (beta chain) and its context. The antigen remains undetermined. The PCR employed 60 Vbeta primers together with 13 Jbeta primers. TCRdb keeps only in-frame clones here, not all; method: immunoSEQ multiplex PCR. The sample consists of roughly 100,000 clones, around three quarters of them appearing once. As for the donors, each was a healthy bone marrow donor. The data belong to a study of cytomegalovirus exposure and HLA in healthy donors. General study findings and limits: Later analysis suggested most CMV-associated TCR beta chains were HLA-restricted.

The sequenced sample was PBMCs. The clonotype comes from a male donor in good health and CMV-seropositive.

The CDR3 reads CASSLGQGGEKLFF. The DNA for the CDR3 is TGTGCCAGCAGTTTGGGACAGGGAGGAGAAAAACTGTTTTTT. The chain employs TRBV11-3 and TRBJ1-4; 9 bases match TRBD1. The CDR3 length is 14 residues. J was trimmed by 8 bases and V by 6 bases; bases with no gene match: 7. CDR1 SGHNT and CDR2 YENEEA come from the germline V gene.